This T cell receptor (beta chain) was found in a study of blood T cell repertoires in COVID-19. Across the study: Specimens from acute and convalescent COVID-19 originated in the United States, Italy and Spain. Sample material is recorded as cDNA or gDNA derived from T cells, B-cell-depleted T cells, or PBMCs.

Germline CDR1 is SGHVS and CDR2 is FNYEAQ. This CDR3 comprises 16 residues. Trimming at V came to 4 bases and at J to 2 bases, leaving 1 base not matched to a gene. Seattle's cohort entered during active infection and was followed longitudinally. Assay used: immunoSEQ multiplex PCR; TCRdb lists only in-frame clones, some missing. This sample carries about 200,000 clones, roughly 80% of them seen once, and the ten largest clones take about 7.8%. The J gene is TRBJ2-1, the V gene TRBV7-6; TRBD2 aligns across 14 bases. The sample comprised peripheral blood. The sequence was collected from a woman between 55 and 75 years old with COVID-19, enrolled during active disease. The CDR3 loop reads CASSSGLAGAYNEQFF. The CDR3 DNA reads TGTGCCAGCAGCTCGGGACTAGCGGGAGCCTACAATGAGCAGTTCTTC.